This T cell receptor beta chain was identified in a study of shared clonotypes between healthy human individuals. Whole-study results and caveats: Shared clonotypes: roughly 5% naive CD4, under 4% naive CD8, roughly 2.2% memory CD4, over 0.3% memory CD8. Sharing of clonotypes among donors was expected to vary with sequencing depth. Richness estimates generally favored naive over memory subsets.

Assay: immunoSEQ multiplex PCR; the TCRdb copy retains only in-frame clones and omits some. The sample includes over a million clones, 95% to 99% of them seen just once. All participating donors were Caucasian adults from Nashville, Tennessee. On this clone: Its antigen is not known.

With 4 bases clipped from V and 6 bases from J, the junction kept 12 bases outside the gene matches. The CDR3 totals 17 residues. Per germline, CDR1 SGHVS and CDR2 FNYEAQ. The genes are TRBV7-6 and TRBJ2-1; 10 nucleotides agree with TRBD2. The sequence came from a man in his thirties or forties in good health. Specimen: naive CD4+ T cells sorted from blood. Subset denoted: CD45RA+ positively selected. CDR3 amino acids: CASSSTPTSGKVNEQFF. The DNA of the CDR3 is TGTGCCAGCAGCTCCACACCTACTAGCGGGAAGGTCAATGAGCAGTTCTTC.